The 3 T cell receptor beta chains given below trace back to one sample, sequenced in a study of cytotoxic CD8 clonotypes in ibrutinib-treated CLL. Produced via immunoSEQ multiplex PCR; TCRdb's table is partial and in-frame only. Of around 53,000 clones detected, approximately 50% appear once; the ten largest clones hold about 24%. Sequencing was performed on PBMCs, taken at disease progression, from a patient treated with ibrutinib. The receptor source for this set is a human donor with chronic lymphocytic leukemia.

This clone was detected a few times. The chain recombines TRBV5-1 with TRBJ2-7; D uncertain. This CDR3 comprises 11 residues. Germline loops: CDR1 SGHRS, CDR2 YFSETQ. V was shortened by 5 bases and J by 6 bases, with 9 bases between the two germline ends. CDR3 nucleotides: TGCGCCAGCAGTATGGACGGCGAGCAGTACTTC. This codes for CASSMDGEQYF. The complete variable domain, with remaining parts taken from reference TRBV5-1 and TRBJ2-7, reads KAGVTQTPRYLIKTRGQQVTLSCSPISGHRSVSWYQQTPGQGLQFLFEYFSETQRNKGNFPGRFSGRQFSNSRSEMNVSTLELGDSALYLCASSMDGEQYFGPGTRLTVT.

This clone has a single count. The rearrangement uses TRBV6-5 and TRBJ2-7; 9 bases match TRBD2. J was trimmed by 3 bases and V by 6 bases; bases with no gene match: 9. CDR1 is MNHEY, CDR2 SVGAGI, per germline. This CDR3 region has 15 residues. This chain's CDR3 is CASSSPGLANYEQYF. The DNA of the CDR3 is TGTGCCAGCAGCTCACCGGGACTAGCAAACTACGAGCAGTACTTC.

The chain is built from TRBV6-5 and TRBJ1-2; 9 bases are shared with TRBD1. The length of the CDR3 is 15 residues. J was trimmed by 4 bases and V by 0 bases; bases with no gene match: 3. The V gene's germline CDR1 is MNHEY and CDR2 SVGAGI. This chain's CDR3 is CASSYSGQGTYGYTF. CDR3 DNA: TGTGCCAGCAGTTACTCGGGACAGGGAACCTATGGCTACACCTTC.